The 23 T cell receptor beta chains given below trace back to one sample, sequenced in a study of T cell responses to AZD1222 COVID-19 vaccine (dated by TCRdb to the early 2020s). In the paper's terms, the time point label means: baseline before first vaccination. The library came from the immunoSEQ multiplex PCR assay. The table was pulled from immuneACCESS by TCRdb, which kept in-frame rearrangements only. Such tables lose some clones; where checked, under half of the loss comes from unresolved V genes, and the rest has no known cause. The sample records roughly 99,000 clones, 87% of which are singletons. The ten largest clones take up approximately 4.5% of the sample. The sample in question was peripheral blood, obtained on day 0 of AZD1222 vaccination. The receptors were gathered from an adult in good health.

The chain has TRBV7-2 and TRBJ1-6; no firm D call. The CDR3 is 14 amino acids. Germline lookup yields CDR1 SGHTA and CDR2 FQGNSA. Between the trimmed V and J ends, which lost 5 bases and 3 bases, there was a span of 8 bases. The CDR3 spells CASSQQSYNSPLHF. The CDR3 coding sequence is TGTGCCAGCAGCCAACAGAGCTATAATTCACCCCTCCACTTT.

The rearrangement links TRBV3-1 (or the pseudogene TRBV3-2) to TRBJ2-7, with D hard to call. There are 14 residues in the CDR3. CDR1 is LGHDT and CDR2 is YNNKEL in the germline V gene (reference sequence). Trimming pared 3 bases from V and 1 base from J, leaving 10 bases between. The CDR3 bases are TGTGCCAGCAGCCATGCCGGCACTTCCTACGAGCAGTACTTC. This gives the protein CASSHAGTSYEQYF.

The chain uses TRBV12-5 and TRBJ1-5; the match to TRBD1 covers 9 bases. Germline values: CDR1 LGHNT, CDR2 FRNRAP. The CDR3 consists of 15 residues. V dropped 1 base and J dropped 2; count of bases not matched to a gene: 0. The CDR3, as DNA: TGTGCTAGTGGTTTGGGGGACAGGGGCAATCAGCCCCAGCATTTT. Residues: CASGLGDRGNQPQHF.

The chain carries TRBV5-6 and TRBJ2-4; D may be TRBD1 (9 bases). Trimming stripped 4 bases from V and 6 bases from J, with 20 bases between. Germline CDR1 reads SGHDT; CDR2 reads YYEEEE. The CDR3 runs to 16 residues. The CDR3 reads CASSREGQGVGNIQYF. Written as DNA, the CDR3 is TGTGCCAGCAGCCGGGAGGGACAGGGAGTGGGAAACATTCAGTACTTC.

This clone was recorded a few times. This chain links TRBV4-3 with TRBJ2-6, with TRBD1 as a possible D gene (6 bases). Germline assignment: CDR1 LGHNA and CDR2 YSLEER. CDR3 length: 16 residues. V lost 4 bases and J lost 1, with 11 bases in between. The DNA for the CDR3 is TGCGCCAGCAGCCGCCTACAGGGATCTGGGGCCAACGTCCTGACTTTC. Encoded protein: CASSRLQGSGANVLTF.

V usage is TRBV2 and J usage is TRBJ2-5; no definite D call. The CDR3 spans 11 residues. Germline-derived CDR1 and CDR2 are SNHLY and FYNNEI. Trimming cost V 7 bases and J 4 bases, with 7 bases left between them. CDR3 residues: CASTMGETQYF. CDR3 coding DNA: TGTGCCAGCACTATGGGAGAGACCCAGTACTTC.

The chain employs TRBV7-3 and TRBJ1-2; 8 bases are a match to TRBD1. The V gene end was trimmed by 5 bases and the J gene end by 6 bases; junction bases not matched to a gene: 5. This CDR3 comprises 13 residues. CDR1 and CDR2 (germline): SGHTA, FQGTGA. This chain's CDR3 is CASSTSTGDGYTF. The CDR3 DNA is TGTGCCAGCAGCACTTCGACAGGGGATGGCTACACCTTC.

In its sample, this clone was seen many times. This chain links TRBV10-2 with TRBJ1-5, with a possible D match to TRBD1 (5 bases). Trimming removed 8 bases at V and 0 bases at J, with 11 bases between. Germline V lookup: CDR1 WSHSY, CDR2 SAAADI. The CDR3 runs 14 residues. The CDR3: CASSGAYSNQPQHF. The CDR3 DNA follows: TGCGCCAGCTCCGGGGCTTATAGCAATCAGCCCCAGCATTTT.

The chain uses TRBV5-4 and TRBJ1-6, with a weak D call TRBD1 (6 bases). V gave up 0 bases and J gave up 5 bases, with 9 bases separating them. The CDR3 contains 15 residues. Germline values: CDR1 SGHNT, CDR2 YYREEE (reference sequence). The chain's CDR3 is CASSLGRGNNSPLHF. In nucleotides, the CDR3 is TGTGCCAGCAGCTTGGGCAGGGGAAATAATTCACCCCTCCACTTT.

The gene calls are TRBV6-1 and TRBJ1-2; 8 nucleotides agree with TRBD1. This CDR3 contains 13 residues. The V gene end was trimmed by 4 bases and the J gene end by 5 bases; junction bases not matched to a gene: 3. Germline V lookup: CDR1 MNHNS, CDR2 SASEGT. The CDR3 is CASSGQGNYGYTF. CDR3 DNA sequence: TGTGCCAGCAGTGGACAGGGGAATTATGGCTACACCTTC.

This chain uses TRBV18 with TRBJ1-6, with a tentative D call TRBD1 (6 bases). Per the germline V gene, CDR1 is KGHSH and CDR2 is LQKENI. This CDR3 region has 15 residues. Deletions cut 2 bases from V and 8 bases from J, with 13 bases between. In DNA, the CDR3 is TGTGCCAGCTCACCAGATGAAAACAGGGATTCACCCCTCCACTTT. Protein: CASSPDENRDSPLHF. The full variable domain, rest sourced from reference TRBV18 and TRBJ1-6, is NAGVMQNPRHLVRRRGQEARLRCSPMKGHSHVYWYRQLPEEGLKFMVYLQKENIIDESGMPKERFSAEFPKEGPSILRIQQVVRGDSAAYFCASSPDENRDSPLHFGNGTRLTVT.

The chain recombines TRBV30 with TRBJ1-1; a possible D gene is TRBD1 (5 bases). The CDR3 has 13 amino acids. Trimming left V 3 bases short and J 1 base short, with 9 bases between. CDR1 GTSNPN and CDR2 SVGIG come from the germline V gene (reference sequence). The CDR3: CAWSNRPNTEAFF. CDR3 nucleotide sequence: TGTGCCTGGAGCAACAGGCCGAACACTGAAGCTTTCTTT.

This chain connects TRBV7-3 to TRBJ2-2; 10 bases are a match to TRBD2. The germline V gene has CDR1 SGHTA and CDR2 FQGTGA. Germline trimming cut 8 bases from V and 7 bases from J; bases unmatched to any gene: 13. The CDR3 extends over 16 amino acids. CDR3 sequence (DNA): TGTGCCAGCGCGAGAGCGGGAGGGCCGGGAGGCGGGGAGCTGTTTTTT. Protein sequence: CASARAGGPGGGELFF.

The V call is TRBV4-1, the J call TRBJ1-4, with D perhaps TRBD1 (6 bases). The V end was cut by 4 bases, the J end by 8 bases, with 17 bases between. The germline V gene has CDR1 MGHRA and CDR2 YSYEKL. This CDR3 spans 15 amino acids. The DNA for the CDR3 is TGCGCCAGCAGCCTAGGGGGGCGCGAAGGGGAAAAACTGTTTTTT. This encodes CASSLGGREGEKLFF.

The chain carries TRBV27 and TRBJ1-3, with TRBD1 identical over 9 bases. Germline loops: CDR1 MNHEY, CDR2 SMNVEV (reference sequence). The trim removed 6 bases at V and 3 bases at J, leaving 15 bases unmatched. CDR3 length: 18 amino acids. CDR3: CASSPPGGQGFYGNTIYF. The DNA for the CDR3 is TGTGCCAGCAGCCCTCCCGGGGGACAGGGATTTTATGGAAACACCATATATTTT.

This rearrangement joins TRBV7-2 to TRBJ1-3; D is possibly TRBD1 (6 bases). CDR1 and CDR2 from the germline V gene are SGHTA and FQGNSA. The CDR3 runs 15 residues. V lost 1 base and J 3 bases, leaving 10 bases between the germline ends. This chain's CDR3 is CASSLDSRGGNTIYF. The CDR3 DNA is TGTGCCAGCAGCTTAGATAGCAGGGGTGGAAACACCATATATTTT.

This clone occurred once. This chain joins TRBV27 and TRBJ2-7; 7 nucleotides line up with TRBD1. V dropped 5 bases and J dropped 3; count of bases not matched to a gene: 10. CDR1 is MNHEY, CDR2 SMNVEV, per germline (reference sequence). The CDR3 is 15 residues long. The CDR3 spells CASSTIVDRIYEQYF. The CDR3 DNA reads TGTGCCAGCAGTACTATTGTGGACAGGATCTACGAGCAGTACTTC.

This chain uses TRBV29-1 with TRBJ1-1, with unresolved D. Trimming removed 3 bases from V and 3 bases from J, with 11 bases in between. CDR3 size: 13 residues. Germline values: CDR1 SQVTM, CDR2 ANQGSEA. The CDR3 loop reads CSVENQAYTEAFF. The CDR3 nucleotides are TGCAGCGTTGAGAACCAGGCCTACACTGAAGCTTTCTTT.

This clone was counted between two and nine times. This chain connects TRBV7-8 to TRBJ2-1, with TRBD1 matching over 8 bases. Unmatched junction bases numbered 11, after V lost 1 base and J lost 0 bases. In germline, CDR1 is SGHVS, CDR2 FQNEAQ. This CDR3 comprises 19 residues. This chain's CDR3 is CASSLVGTGLMPSYNEQFF. CDR3 nucleotide sequence: TGTGCCAGCAGCTTAGTCGGGACAGGTTTAATGCCCTCCTACAATGAGCAGTTCTTC.

This clone appeared a single time. The chain joins TRBV19 to TRBJ1-4, with no clear D. There are 14 residues in the CDR3. Germline lookup yields CDR1 LNHDA and CDR2 SQIVND (reference sequence). V dropped 7 bases and J dropped 11 bases, with 20 bases sitting between them. CDR3 coding DNA: TGTGCCAGTACCATGGTGAATGAGGGAAGGAAACTGTTTTTT. This gives the protein CASTMVNEGRKLFF. The full variable domain, completed using reference TRBV19 and TRBJ1-4, is DGGITQSPKYLFRKEGQNVTLSCEQNLNHDAMYWYRQDPGQGLRLIYYSQIVNDFQKGDIAEGYSVSREKKESFPLTVTSAQKNPTAFYLCASTMVNEGRKLFFGSGTQLSVL.

V is TRBV7-6 and J is TRBJ2-7, with a possible D match to TRBD1 (6 bases). This CDR3 is 15 amino acids long. Germline CDR1 is SGHVS and CDR2 is FNYEAQ. The V and J ends lost 0 bases and 4 bases respectively, with 13 bases between them. The CDR3 sequence is CASSLAPGERYEQYF. The DNA for the CDR3 is TGTGCCAGCAGCTTAGCACCAGGGGAAAGGTACGAGCAGTACTTC.

The rearrangement uses TRBV19 and TRBJ1-1, with D perhaps matching TRBD1 (6 bases). The CDR3 has 14 amino acids. V lost 3 bases, J lost 5 bases, and 13 bases lay in between. The V gene's germline CDR1 is LNHDA and CDR2 SQIVND (reference sequence). For the CDR3, the DNA is TGTGCCAGTAGTATTGGGCAGGGGCAAACTGAAGCTTTCTTT. Amino acids: CASSIGQGQTEAFF.

The chain recombines TRBV15 with TRBJ1-3; no clear D gene. Trimming shortened V by 0 bases and J by 4 bases, and 13 bases separated the two germline ends. CDR1 LNHNV and CDR2 YYDKDF come from the germline V gene (reference sequence). This CDR3 is 16 amino acids long. CDR3 amino acids: CATSRDLTDLGNTIYF. The CDR3 DNA is TGTGCCACCAGCAGAGATCTGACTGATCTGGGAAACACCATATATTTT. Drawing the rest from reference TRBV15 and TRBJ1-3, the complete variable domain is DAMVIQNPRYQVTQFGKPVTLSCSQTLNHNVMYWYQQKSSQAPKLLFHYYDKDFNNEADTPDNFQSRRPNTSFCFLDIRSPGLGDTAMYLCATSRDLTDLGNTIYFGEGSWLTVV.